This T cell receptor beta chain was sequenced during a study of CD4+ T cells in melanoma. Broader study findings: Neoantigen-specific CD4+ T cells in melanoma reportedly had diverse differentiation states. A reported correlation linked neoantigen-specific CD4+ T cells to CD8+, macrophage and B cell function.

Repertoires were generated with immunoSEQ multiplex PCR, while TCRdb's copy carries only in-frame clones and drops some. The sample lists around 6,600 clones, around 71% occurring once. To note about this clone: Its matching antigen is unknown.

The CDR3 loop spans 14 amino acids. The germline CDR1 and CDR2 sequences are KGHDR and SFDVKD. Trimming cost V 3 bases and J 2 bases; bases outside gene matches: 1. V gene TRBV24-1 combines with J gene TRBJ2-5; 8 bases are shared with TRBD1. The sequence came from a human donor with melanoma. What was sequenced was cells from a culture (not recorded whether cultured in vitro). CDR3 in DNA: TGTGCCACCAGTGATGGGACAGGACAAGAGACCCAGTACTTC. As protein: CATSDGTGQETQYF.